Included here is one TCR beta chain sequence, with context. Its target is not known. The V end lost 1 base, the J end lost 11 bases, and 21 bases lay between the germline ends. The CDR3 totals 16 residues. CDR1 and CDR2 (germline): SGHKS, YYEKEE (reference sequence). This record belongs to a study of shared clonotypes between healthy human individuals. Method: immunoSEQ multiplex PCR; TCRdb's copy keeps in-frame clones and lacks some. The sample shows over 1.5 million clones, roughly 98% of them seen only once. Study-wide findings and caveats: Estimated richness was generally greater in naive than memory subsets.

V and J are TRBV5-5 and TRBJ1-4, with D perhaps matching TRBD1 (6 bases). Sequencing used naive CD4+ T cells sorted from blood. The subset here: CD45RA+ positively selected. The sequence was obtained from a man aged 25 to 40 in good health. Written as DNA, the CDR3 is TGTGCCAGCAGCTTGTCTCGGGGGGCCCCCGGGGTTAAACTGTTTTTT. It encodes CASSLSRGAPGVKLFF.